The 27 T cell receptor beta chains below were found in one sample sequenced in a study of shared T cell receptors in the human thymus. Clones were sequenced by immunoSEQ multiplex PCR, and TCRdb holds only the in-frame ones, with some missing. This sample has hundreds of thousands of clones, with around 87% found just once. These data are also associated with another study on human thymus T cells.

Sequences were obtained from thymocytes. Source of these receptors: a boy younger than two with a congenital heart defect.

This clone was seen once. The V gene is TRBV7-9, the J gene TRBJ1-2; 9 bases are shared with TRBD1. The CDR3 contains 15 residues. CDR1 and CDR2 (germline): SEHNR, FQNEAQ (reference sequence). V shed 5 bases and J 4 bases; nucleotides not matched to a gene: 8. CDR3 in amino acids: CASSPTGGRAYGYTF. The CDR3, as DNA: TGTGCCAGCAGCCCCACAGGGGGCAGGGCCTATGGCTACACCTTC.

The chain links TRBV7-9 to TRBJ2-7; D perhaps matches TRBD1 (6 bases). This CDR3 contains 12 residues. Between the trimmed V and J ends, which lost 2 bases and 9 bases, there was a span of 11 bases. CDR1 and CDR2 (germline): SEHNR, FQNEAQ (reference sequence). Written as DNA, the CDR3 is TGTGCCAGCAGCTTAACAGGGAAGTCGCAGTACTTC. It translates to CASSLTGKSQYF. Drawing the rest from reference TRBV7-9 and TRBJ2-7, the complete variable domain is DTGVSQNPRHKITKRGQNVTFRCDPISEHNRLYWYRQTLGQGPEFLTYFQNEAQLEKSRLLSDRFSAERPKGSFSTLEIQRTEQGDSAMYLCASSLTGKSQYFGPGTRLTVT.

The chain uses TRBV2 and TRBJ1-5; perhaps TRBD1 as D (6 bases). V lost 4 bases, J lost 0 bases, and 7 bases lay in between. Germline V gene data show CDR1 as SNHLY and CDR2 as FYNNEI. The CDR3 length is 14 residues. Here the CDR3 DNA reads TGTGCCAGCAGTGGGACAGTTAGCAATCAGCCCCAGCATTTT. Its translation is CASSGTVSNQPQHF.

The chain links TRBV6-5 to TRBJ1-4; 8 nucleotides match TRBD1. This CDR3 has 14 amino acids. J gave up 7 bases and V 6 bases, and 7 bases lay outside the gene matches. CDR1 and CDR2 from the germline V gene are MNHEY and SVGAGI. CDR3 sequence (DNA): TGTGCCAGCAGCAGACAGGGGAAGGCTGAAAAACTGTTTTTT. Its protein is CASSRQGKAEKLFF.

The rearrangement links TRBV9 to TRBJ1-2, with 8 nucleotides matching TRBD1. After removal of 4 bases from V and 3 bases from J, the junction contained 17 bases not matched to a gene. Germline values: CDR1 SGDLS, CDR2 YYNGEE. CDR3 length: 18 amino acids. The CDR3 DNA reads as TGTGCCAGCAGCCCTAAAAAGGCCCGGACAGGGAGCGACTATGGCTACACCTTC. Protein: CASSPKKARTGSDYGYTF. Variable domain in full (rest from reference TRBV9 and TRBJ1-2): DSGVTQTPKHLITATGQRVTLRCSPRSGDLSVYWYQQSLDQGLQFLIQYYNGEERAKGNILERFSAQQFPDLHSELNLSSLELGDSALYFCASSPKKARTGSDYGYTFGSGTRLTVV.

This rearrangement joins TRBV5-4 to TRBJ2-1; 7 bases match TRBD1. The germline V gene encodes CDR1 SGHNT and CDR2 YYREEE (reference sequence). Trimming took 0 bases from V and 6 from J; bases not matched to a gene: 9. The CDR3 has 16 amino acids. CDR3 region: CASSLVRTGGVNEQFF. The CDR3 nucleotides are TGTGCCAGCAGCTTGGTTAGGACAGGTGGGGTCAATGAGCAGTTCTTC.

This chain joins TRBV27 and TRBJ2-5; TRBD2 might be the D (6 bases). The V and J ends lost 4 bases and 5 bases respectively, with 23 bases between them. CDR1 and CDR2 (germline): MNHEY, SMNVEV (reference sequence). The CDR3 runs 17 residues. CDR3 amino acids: CASSSEGNPRRFETQYF. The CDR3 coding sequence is TGTGCCAGCAGTTCGGAGGGCAACCCAAGGCGATTTGAGACCCAGTACTTC.

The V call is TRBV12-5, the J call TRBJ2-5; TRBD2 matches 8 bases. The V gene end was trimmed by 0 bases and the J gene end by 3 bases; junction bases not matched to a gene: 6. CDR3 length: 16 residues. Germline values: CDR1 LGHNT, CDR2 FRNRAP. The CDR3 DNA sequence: TGTGCTAGTGGTTTGGTTCTGAGCGGGGGTAAAGAGACCCAGTACTTC. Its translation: CASGLVLSGGKETQYF.

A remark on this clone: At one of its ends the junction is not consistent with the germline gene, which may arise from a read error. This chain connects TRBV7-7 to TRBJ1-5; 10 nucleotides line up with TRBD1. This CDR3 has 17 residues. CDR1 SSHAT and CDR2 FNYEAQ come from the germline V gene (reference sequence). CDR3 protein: CASSLRDRGFGNQPQHF. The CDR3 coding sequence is TGTGCTAGCAGCCTCCGGGACAGGGGATTTGGCAATCAGCCCCAGCATTTT.

The CDR3 bases are TGCAGCGTTGAAGATGAGCAAGTCTACGAGCAGTACTTC. This sequence encodes CSVEDEQVYEQYF. The chain joins TRBV29-1 to TRBJ2-7; D ambiguous. This CDR3 contains 13 residues. V lost 0 bases and J lost 3, with 9 bases in between. Germline-derived CDR1 and CDR2 are SQVTM and ANQGSEA.

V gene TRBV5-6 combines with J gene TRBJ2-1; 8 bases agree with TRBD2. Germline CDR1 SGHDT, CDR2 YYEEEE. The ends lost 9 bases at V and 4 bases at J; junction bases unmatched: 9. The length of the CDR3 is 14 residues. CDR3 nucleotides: TGTGCCACCTCAAAGCGGGGGAGATACAATGAGCAGTTCTTC. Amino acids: CATSKRGRYNEQFF.

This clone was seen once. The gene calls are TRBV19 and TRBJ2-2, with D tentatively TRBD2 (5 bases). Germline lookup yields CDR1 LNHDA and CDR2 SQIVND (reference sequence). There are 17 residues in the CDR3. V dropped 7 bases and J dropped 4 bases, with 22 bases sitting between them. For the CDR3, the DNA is TGTGCCAGTATCCAGTATGTCGGAGGTCTTTTCACCGGGGAGCTGTTTTTT. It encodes CASIQYVGGLFTGELFF.

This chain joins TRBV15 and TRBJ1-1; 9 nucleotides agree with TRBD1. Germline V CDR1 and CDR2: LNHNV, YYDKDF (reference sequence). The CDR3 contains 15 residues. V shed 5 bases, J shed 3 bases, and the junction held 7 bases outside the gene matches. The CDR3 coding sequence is TGTGCCACCAGCGATTTGGGGACAGGGTACACTGAAGCTTTCTTT. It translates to CATSDLGTGYTEAFF.

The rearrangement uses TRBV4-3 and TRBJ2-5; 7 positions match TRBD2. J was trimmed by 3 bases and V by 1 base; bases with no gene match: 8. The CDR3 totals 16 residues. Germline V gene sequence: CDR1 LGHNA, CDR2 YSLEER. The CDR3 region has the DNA TGCGCCAGCAGCCAAGTTCCAGGACTAGACAAAGAGACCCAGTACTTC. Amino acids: CASSQVPGLDKETQYF.

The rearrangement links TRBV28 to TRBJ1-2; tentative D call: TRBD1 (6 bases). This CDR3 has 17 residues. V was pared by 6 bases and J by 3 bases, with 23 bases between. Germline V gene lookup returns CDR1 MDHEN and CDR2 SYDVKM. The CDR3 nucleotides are TGTGCCAGCAGCCCAAGGCTACGGGGGGCGCTCGACTATGGCTACACCTTC. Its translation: CASSPRLRGALDYGYTF.

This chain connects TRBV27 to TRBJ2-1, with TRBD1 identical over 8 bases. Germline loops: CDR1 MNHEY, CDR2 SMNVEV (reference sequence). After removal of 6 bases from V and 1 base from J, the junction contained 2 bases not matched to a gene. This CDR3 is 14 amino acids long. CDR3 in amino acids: CASRTGVSYNEQFF. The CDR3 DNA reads TGTGCCAGCAGGACAGGGGTATCCTACAATGAGCAGTTCTTC.

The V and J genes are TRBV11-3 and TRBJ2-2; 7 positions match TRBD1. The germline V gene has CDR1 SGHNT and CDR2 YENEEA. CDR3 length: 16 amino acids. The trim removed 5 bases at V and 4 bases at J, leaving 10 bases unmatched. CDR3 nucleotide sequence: TGTGCCAGCAGCGCCCGAGACAGGGCGGGCACCGGGGAGCTGTTTTTT. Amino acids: CASSARDRAGTGELFF.

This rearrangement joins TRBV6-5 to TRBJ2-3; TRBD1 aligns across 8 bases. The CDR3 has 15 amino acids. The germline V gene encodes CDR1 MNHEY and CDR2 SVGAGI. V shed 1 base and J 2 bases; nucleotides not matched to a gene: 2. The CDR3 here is CASSYWTGTTDTQYF. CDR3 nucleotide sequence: TGTGCCAGCAGTTACTGGACAGGGACCACAGATACGCAGTATTTT.

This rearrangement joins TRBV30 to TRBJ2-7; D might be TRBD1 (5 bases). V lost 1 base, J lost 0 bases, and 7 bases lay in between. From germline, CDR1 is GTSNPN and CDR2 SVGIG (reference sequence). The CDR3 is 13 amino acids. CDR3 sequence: CAWSDRPSYEQYF. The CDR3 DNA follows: TGTGCCTGGAGTGACAGGCCCTCCTACGAGCAGTACTTC.

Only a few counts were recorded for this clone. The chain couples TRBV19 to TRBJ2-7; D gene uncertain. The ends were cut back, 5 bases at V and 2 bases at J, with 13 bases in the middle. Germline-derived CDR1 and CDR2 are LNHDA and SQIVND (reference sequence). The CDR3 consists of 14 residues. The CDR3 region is CASSQAAITYEQYF. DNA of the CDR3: TGTGCCAGTAGTCAAGCAGCGATTACCTACGAGCAGTACTTC.

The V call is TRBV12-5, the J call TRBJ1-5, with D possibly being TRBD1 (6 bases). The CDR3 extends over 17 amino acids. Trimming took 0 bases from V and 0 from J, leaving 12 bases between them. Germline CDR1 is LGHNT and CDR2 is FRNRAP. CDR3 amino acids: CASGLVLQQGSNQPQHF. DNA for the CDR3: TGTGCTAGTGGTTTGGTACTTCAACAGGGTAGCAATCAGCCCCAGCATTTT. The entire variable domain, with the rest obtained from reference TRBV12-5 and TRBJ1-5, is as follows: DARVTQTPRHKVTEMGQEVTMRCQPILGHNTVFWYRQTMMQGLELLAYFRNRAPLDDSGMPKDRFSAEMPDATLATLKIQPSEPRDSAVYFCASGLVLQQGSNQPQHFGDGTRLSIL.

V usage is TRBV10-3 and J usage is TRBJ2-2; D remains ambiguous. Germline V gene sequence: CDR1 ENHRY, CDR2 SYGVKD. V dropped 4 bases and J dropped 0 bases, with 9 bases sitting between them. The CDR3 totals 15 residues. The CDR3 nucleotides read TGTGCCATCAGTGGTGCGTTCGCGAACACCGGGGAGCTGTTTTTT. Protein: CAISGAFANTGELFF.

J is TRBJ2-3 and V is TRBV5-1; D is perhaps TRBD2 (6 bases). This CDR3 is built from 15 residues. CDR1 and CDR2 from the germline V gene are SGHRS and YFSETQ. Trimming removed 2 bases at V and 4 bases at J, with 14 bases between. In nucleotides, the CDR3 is TGCGCCAGCAGCTTAAGCGGGCCCGAACCAGATACGCAGTATTTT. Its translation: CASSLSGPEPDTQYF.

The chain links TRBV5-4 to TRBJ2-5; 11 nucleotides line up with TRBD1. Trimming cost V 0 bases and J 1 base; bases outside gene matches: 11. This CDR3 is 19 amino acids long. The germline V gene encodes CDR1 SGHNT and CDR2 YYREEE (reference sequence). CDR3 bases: TGTGCCAGCAGCTTGGAAGGGACAGGGGGAGACTTCCTCCAAGAGACCCAGTACTTC. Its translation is CASSLEGTGGDFLQETQYF.

CDR3 bases: TGTGTCACTCGCGGGGGGTACTACGAGCAGTACTTC. This codes for CVTRGGYYEQYF. The J gene is TRBJ2-7, the V gene TRBV28; 8 bases agree with TRBD2. This CDR3 contains 12 residues. The germline V gene encodes CDR1 MDHEN and CDR2 SYDVKM. Supplemented by reference TRBV28 and TRBJ2-7, the full variable domain reads DVKVTQSSRYLVKRTGEKVFLECVQDMDHENMFWYRQDPGLGLRLIYFSYDVKMKEKGDIPEGYSVSREKKERFSLILESASTNQTSMYLCVTRGGYYEQYFGPGTRLTVT.

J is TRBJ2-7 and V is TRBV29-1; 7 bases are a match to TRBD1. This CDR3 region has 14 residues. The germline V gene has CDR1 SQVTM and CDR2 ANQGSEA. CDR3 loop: CRQQYRTGLNEQYF. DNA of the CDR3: TGCAGGCAGCAGTACCGGACAGGTCTTAACGAGCAGTACTTC.

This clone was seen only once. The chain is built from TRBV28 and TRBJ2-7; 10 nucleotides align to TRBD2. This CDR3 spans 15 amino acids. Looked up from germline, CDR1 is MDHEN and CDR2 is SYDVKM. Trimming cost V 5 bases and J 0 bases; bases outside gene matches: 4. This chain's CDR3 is CASSKREGLSYEQYF. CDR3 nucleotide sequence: TGTGCCAGCAGTAAGCGGGAGGGTCTCTCCTACGAGCAGTACTTC.